Sequencing of this T cell receptor (beta chain) was carried out in a study of shared T cell receptors in the human thymus. The method was immunoSEQ multiplex PCR; TCRdb's version includes in-frame clones alone and lacks a portion of them. The repertoire has 700,000 or so clones, 75% to 90% of them found once; the top ten carry around 0.0094%. The ends were cut back, 4 bases at V and 3 bases at J, with 25 bases in the middle. Germline assignment: CDR1 SGHDT and CDR2 YYEEEE. This CDR3 has 19 residues. These same records also appear under a second study, on human thymus T cells. That study reports: Serving as donors were healthy Finnish infants, each of whom was having open corrective surgery for congenital heart defects. Thymic tissue was derived from resections collected during corrective heart surgery. Repertoires sampled from thymus and blood appeared biased in V and J gene usage. Unrelated people showed highly overlapping thymic repertoires, related research reported.

This chain joins TRBV5-6 and TRBJ1-4, with D uncertain. The clonotype originates from a girl in the first two years of life with a congenital heart defect. Material: thymocytes. Here the CDR3 reads CASSPSGTITTGANEKLFF. CDR3 DNA sequence: TGTGCCAGCAGCCCCAGTGGAACAATCACCACGGGTGCTAATGAAAAACTGTTTTTT.